The next 12 T cell receptor beta chains were all read from a single sample in a study of T-cell reconstitution after alpha-beta-depleted transplantation in children. For TCRbeta, the library was prepared with unique molecular identifiers. TCRdb re-called the PCR reads through MiXCR, storing one row per CDR3 protein. The sample includes about 580,000 distinct CDR3 sequences, 20% to 25% of them seen just once. The specimen comprised PBMCs, mostly from graft donor cells, sampled 360 days after TCRalphabeta/CD19-depleted stem cell transplant. The source of these receptors is a boy younger than two who had a stem cell transplant for acute myeloid leukemia, so the T cells may come from the graft donor.

This clonotype was seen only a few times. The chain links TRBV20-1 to TRBJ2-5; 8 nucleotides agree with TRBD2. CDR3 size: 15 residues. Losses at the gene ends were 6 bases for V and 5 bases for J; bases not matched to a gene: 14. CDR1 and CDR2 from the germline V gene are DFQATT and SNEGSKA (reference sequence). The CDR3 region has the DNA TGCAGTGCCCCCGGGGGGGCCAAAGGAGTGGAGACCCAGTACTTC. As protein: CSAPGGAKGVETQYF.

This clonotype has more than one count but fewer than ten. This chain links TRBV7-9 with TRBJ1-1, with unresolved D. This CDR3 is 15 amino acids long. Germline V CDR1 and CDR2: SEHNR, FQNEAQ (reference sequence). V lost 5 bases and J lost 0, with 13 bases in between. The CDR3, as DNA: TGTGCCAGCAGCCCCCCGGACCGGGTGAACACTGAAGCTTTCTTT. Its protein product is CASSPPDRVNTEAFF.

The chain employs TRBV28 and TRBJ2-7, with TRBD1 matching over 8 bases. There are 15 residues in the CDR3. Germline trimming cut 1 base from V and 1 base from J; bases unmatched to any gene: 3. CDR1 MDHEN and CDR2 SYDVKM come from the germline V gene. CDR3 sequence reads: CASSLSGQVSYEQYF. In DNA, the CDR3 is TGTGCCAGCAGTTTATCGGGACAGGTTTCCTACGAGCAGTACTTC.

For this clonotype: At one end, the junction sequence differs from germline, possibly due to a read error. The chain has TRBV7-8 and TRBJ2-3, with 7 bases lining up with TRBD2. The CDR3 sequence is 15 residues long. The germline gives CDR1 SGHVS, CDR2 FQNEAQ. The CDR3 DNA is TGTGCCAGCAGCCCTCGGGGGGATGGGTCGGATACGCGGTATTTT. This translates into CASSPRGDGSDTRYF.

The chain links TRBV12-3 or TRBV12-4 to TRBJ2-1, with 15 nucleotides matching TRBD2. This CDR3 has 17 residues. J gave up 8 bases and V 5 bases, and 10 bases lay outside the gene matches. Here the CDR3 DNA reads TGTGCCAGCAGTCAACCTCCCTGGACTAGCGGGGGGGATGAGCAGTTCTTC. As protein: CASSQPPWTSGGDEQFF.

This clonotype was observed a handful of times. The chain joins TRBV5-1 to TRBJ2-7, with D perhaps given as TRBD1 or TRBD2 (5 bases each). The length of the CDR3 is 17 residues. Trimming stripped 5 bases from V and 3 bases from J, with 24 bases between. Germline V gene lookup returns CDR1 SGHRS and CDR2 YFSETQ. As DNA, the CDR3 is TGCGCCAGCAGGGAGAGGGCGACAGAAGTCTCCCGCTACGAGCAGTACTTC. Translating it yields CASRERATEVSRYEQYF. The full variable domain, its missing parts supplied by reference TRBV5-1 and TRBJ2-7, is KAGVTQTPRYLIKTRGQQVTLSCSPISGHRSVSWYQQTPGQGLQFLFEYFSETQRNKGNFPGRFSGRQFSNSRSEMNVSTLELGDSALYLCASRERATEVSRYEQYFGPGTRLTVT.

This clonotype was recorded many times. The rearrangement joins TRBV12-5 to TRBJ2-3, with D maybe TRBD2 (7 bases). The CDR3 loop spans 18 amino acids. CDR1 LGHNT and CDR2 FRNRAP come from the germline V gene. The germline V and J ends were trimmed by 6 bases and 1 base, with 23 bases remaining between them. CDR3 residues: CASGHIQQAGAGTDTQYF. In DNA form, the CDR3 reads TGTGCTAGTGGCCATATCCAGCAGGCGGGGGCGGGCACAGATACGCAGTATTTT.

This clonotype was picked up a small number of times. This chain joins TRBV20-1 and TRBJ2-7; no definite D call. CDR3 size: 16 residues. V dropped 0 bases and J dropped 1 base, with 16 bases sitting between them. CDR1 DFQATT and CDR2 SNEGSKA come from the germline V gene (reference sequence). CDR3 bases: TGCAGTGCTAGAGATCGGCGAAGGGCTTTATCCTACGAGCAGTACGTC. It is translated as CSARDRRRALSYEQYV.

A few counts support this clonotype. This rearrangement joins TRBV12-3 or TRBV12-4 to TRBJ2-7; the match to TRBD2 covers 11 bases. Germline trimming cut 6 bases from V and 0 bases from J; bases unmatched to any gene: 4. This CDR3 spans 15 amino acids. For the CDR3, the DNA is TGTGCCAGCAGGGCGGGACTAGCGGTCTCCTACGAGCAGTACTTC. Translated, it gives CASRAGLAVSYEQYF.

The chain joins TRBV18 to TRBJ2-3; D not resolved. The germline V gene has CDR1 KGHSH and CDR2 LQKENI. V lost 0 bases and J 6 bases, leaving 16 bases between the germline ends. The CDR3 extends over 16 amino acids. CDR3 sequence: CASSPPGSSPTDTQYF. As DNA, the CDR3 is TGTGCCAGCTCACCACCGGGCAGTTCCCCCACGGATACGCAGTATTTT.

The chain is built from TRBV27 and TRBJ2-1, with D tentatively TRBD2 (7 bases). CDR1 and CDR2 (germline): MNHEY, SMNVEV (reference sequence). The CDR3 is 13 amino acids. V dropped 2 bases and J dropped 8 bases, with 10 bases sitting between them. CDR3 loop: CASSLRGGHEQFF. The CDR3 DNA reads as TGTGCCAGCAGTTTAAGGGGGGGGCATGAGCAGTTCTTC.

In its sample, this clonotype was seen a few times. The V gene is TRBV20-1, the J gene TRBJ1-5; D is uncertain. V lost 6 bases and J 2 bases, leaving 20 bases between the germline ends. The length of the CDR3 is 16 residues. Germline CDR1 reads DFQATT; CDR2 reads SNEGSKA (reference sequence). The CDR3 nucleotides are TGCAGTGCCGCGGGCATTGAACCCACCGGCAATCAGCCCCAGCATTTT. Protein sequence: CSAAGIEPTGNQPQHF.